The 7 T cell receptor beta chains presented below share a single source sample, sequenced in a study of human T cells and chemical hapten exposure. TCRdb processed the RACE reads anew with MiXCR; each CDR3 protein has one entry. Here the sample spans under 200,000 distinct CDR3 sequences, about 31% being singletons. Time point denoted: pre-sensitization, week 0. As to treatment: therapeutic diphenylcyclopropenone sensitization with weekly scalp DPC. The sample was whole blood, taken in connection with sensitization to the hapten diphenylcyclopropenone (DPC). The source of these receptors is a woman aged 30 to 39 with alopecia areata. Some clones in this sample may be carry-over from other donors' samples.

The chain couples TRBV7-2 to TRBJ2-2, with D tentatively TRBD2 (5 bases). Trimming took 6 bases from V and 0 from J, leaving 11 bases between them. Germline CDR1 and CDR2: SGHTA and FQGNSA. The CDR3 is made up of 15 amino acids. The CDR3 here is CASRGSAANTGELFF. CDR3 DNA sequence: TGTGCCAGCAGAGGTAGCGCCGCGAACACCGGGGAGCTGTTTTTT.

This chain uses TRBV9 with TRBJ1-2; D remains unclear. Germline V gives CDR1 SGDLS, CDR2 YYNGEE. The CDR3 totals 11 residues. Trimming took off 7 bases at V and 3 bases at J, with 7 bases between the two ends. CDR3 in DNA: TGTGCCAGCCGCGGCCACTATGGCTACACCTTC. This sequence encodes CASRGHYGYTF.

The chain employs TRBV5-1 and TRBJ2-2; D remains unclear. The germline gives CDR1 SGHRS, CDR2 YFSETQ. Trimming cost V 4 bases and J 3 bases, with 10 bases left between them. The CDR3 has 14 amino acids. The CDR3 reads CASSPRRHTGELFF. The CDR3 bases are TGCGCCAGCAGCCCACGGCGGCACACCGGGGAGCTGTTTTTT.

V and J are TRBV4-3 and TRBJ1-1, with D perhaps TRBD1 (6 bases). The CDR3 sequence is 17 residues long. Per the germline V gene, CDR1 is LGHNA and CDR2 is YSLEER. V shed 0 bases and J shed 5 bases, with 19 bases lying between them. This CDR3 is CASSQDPAGAYLTEAFF. CDR3 bases: TGCGCCAGCAGCCAAGATCCGGCAGGGGCCTACCTAACTGAAGCTTTCTTT.

The chain is built from TRBV5-1 and TRBJ2-5; D may correspond to TRBD1 or TRBD2 (5 bases each). CDR1 SGHRS and CDR2 YFSETQ come from the germline V gene. The CDR3 has 13 residues. Trimming stripped 6 bases from V and 4 bases from J, with 13 bases between. DNA for the CDR3: TGCGCCAGCACCCAGTTGGGGGTAGAGACCCAGTACTTC. Translated, it gives CASTQLGVETQYF.

The sample holds a few counts of this clonotype. The chain carries TRBV7-8 and TRBJ2-7; D not certain. The CDR3 is made up of 16 amino acids. The germline V gene has CDR1 SGHVS and CDR2 FQNEAQ. Trimming pared 1 base from V and 2 bases from J, leaving 15 bases between. The CDR3 DNA is TGTGCCAGCAGCTTAGAAAGGGTTACTTCGACCTACGAGCAGTACTTC. Its protein product is CASSLERVTSTYEQYF. The full variable domain, completed using reference TRBV7-8 and TRBJ2-7, is GAGVSQSPRYKVAKRGQDVALRCDPISGHVSLFWYQQALGQGPEFLTYFQNEAQLDKSGLPSDRFFAERPEGSVSTLKIQRTQQEDSAVYLCASSLERVTSTYEQYFGPGTRLTVT.

The CDR3 reads CASSAGDSYEQYF. The CDR3 DNA is TGTGCCAGCAGTGCCGGAGACTCCTACGAGCAGTACTTC. The V gene is TRBV6-6, the J gene TRBJ2-7; D uncertain. V shed 5 bases and J shed 0 bases, with 8 bases lying between them. The CDR3 extends over 13 amino acids. In germline, CDR1 is MNHNY, CDR2 SVGAGI (reference sequence).